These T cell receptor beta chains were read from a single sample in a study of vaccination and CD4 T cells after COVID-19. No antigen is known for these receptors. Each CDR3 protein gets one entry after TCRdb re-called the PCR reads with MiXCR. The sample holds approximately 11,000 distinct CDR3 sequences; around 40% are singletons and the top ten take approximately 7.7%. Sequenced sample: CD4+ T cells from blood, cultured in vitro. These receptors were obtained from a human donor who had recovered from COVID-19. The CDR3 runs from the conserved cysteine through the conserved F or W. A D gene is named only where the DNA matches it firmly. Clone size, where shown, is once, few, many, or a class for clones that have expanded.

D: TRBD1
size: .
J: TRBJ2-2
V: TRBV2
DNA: TGTGCCAGCAACGAACAGGGGACCGGGGAGCTGTTTTTT
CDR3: CASNEQGTGELFF

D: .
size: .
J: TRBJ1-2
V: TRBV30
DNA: TGTGCCTGGAGACCCAGCGGGGCTTCTAACTATGGCTACACCTTC
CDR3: CAWRPSGASNYGYTF

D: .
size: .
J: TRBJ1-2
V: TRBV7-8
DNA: TGTGCCAGCAGCCTAACATGGGACATGTATGGCTACACCTTC
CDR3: CASSLTWDMYGYTF

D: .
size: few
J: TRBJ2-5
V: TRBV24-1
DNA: TGTGCCACCAGTGACCCCGGGACACATCAAGAGACCCAGTACTTC
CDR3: CATSDPGTHQETQYF

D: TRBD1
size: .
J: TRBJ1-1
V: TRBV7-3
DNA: TGTGCCAGCAGCCAAGGGGGGACAGGGACTGAAGCTTTCTTT
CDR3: CASSQGGTGTEAFF

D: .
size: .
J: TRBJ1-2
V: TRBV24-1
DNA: TGTGCCACCAGTGATGGGCAGGATGGGCATAGCTACACCTTC
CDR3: CATSDGQDGHSYTF

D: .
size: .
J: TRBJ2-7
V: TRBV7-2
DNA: TGTGCCAGTCGCACGGACTCCTACGAGCAGTACTTC
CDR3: CASRTDSYEQYF

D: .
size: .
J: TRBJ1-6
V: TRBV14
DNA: TGTGCCAGCAGCAACAGGGTCTATAATTCACCCCTCCACTTT
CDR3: CASSNRVYNSPLHF

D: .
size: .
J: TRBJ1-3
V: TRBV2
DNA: TGTGCCAGCAGTTTACAGGGATCTGGAAACACCATATATTTT
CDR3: CASSLQGSGNTIYF

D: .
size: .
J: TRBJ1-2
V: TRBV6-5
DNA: TGTGCCAGCAGTTATCGGGGTCAGTATGGCTACACCTTC
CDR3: CASSYRGQYGYTF

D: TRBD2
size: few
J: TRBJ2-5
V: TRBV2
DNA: TGTGCCAACACCCCTAAGACTAGCGGGAACCAAGAGACCCAGTACTTC
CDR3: CANTPKTSGNQETQYF

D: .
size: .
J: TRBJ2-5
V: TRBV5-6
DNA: TGTGCCAGCAGCGCCCTCCCTAGCGTCCGAGAGACCCAGTACTTC
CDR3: CASSALPSVRETQYF

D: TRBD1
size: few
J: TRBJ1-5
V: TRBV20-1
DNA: TGCAGTGCTAGAGCCCACGGGACAGGGGAACAGCCCCAGCATTTT
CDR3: CSARAHGTGEQPQHF

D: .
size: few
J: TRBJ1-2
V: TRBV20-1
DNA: TGCAGTGCTCCGGAATTAACAGGAATCTATGGCTACACCTTC
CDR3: CSAPELTGIYGYTF

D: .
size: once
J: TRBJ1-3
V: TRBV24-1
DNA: TGTGCCACCACGGGGCCATCTGGAAACACCATATATTTT
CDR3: CATTGPSGNTIYF

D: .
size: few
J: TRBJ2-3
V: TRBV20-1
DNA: TGCAGTGCTAGAGGGGGGGCAGGCACAGATACGCAGTATTTT
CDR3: CSARGGAGTDTQYF

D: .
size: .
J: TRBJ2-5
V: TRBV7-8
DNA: TGTGCCAGCAGCTTAGCAGTGGGCTCGGAGACCCAGTACTTC
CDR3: CASSLAVGSETQYF

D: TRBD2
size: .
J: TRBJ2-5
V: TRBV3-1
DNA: TGTGCCAGCAGCCCCGGACTAGCGGGTATGAATGCGGAGACCCAGTACTTC
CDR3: CASSPGLAGMNAETQYF

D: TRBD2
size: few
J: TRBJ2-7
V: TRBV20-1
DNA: TGCAGTGCTCGGACTAGCGGGGCCTACGAGCAGTACTTC
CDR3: CSARTSGAYEQYF

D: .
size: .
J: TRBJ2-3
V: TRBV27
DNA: TGTGCCAGCAGTTCGCGAGACCCACGCACAGATACGCAGTATTTT
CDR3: CASSSRDPRTDTQYF

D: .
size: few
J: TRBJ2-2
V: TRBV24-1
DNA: TGTGCCACCAGTGATTTGGGCAGGTCTACGGCCGGGGAGCTGTTTTTT
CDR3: CATSDLGRSTAGELFF

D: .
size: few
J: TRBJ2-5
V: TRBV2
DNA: TGTGCCAGTAACCTGAGGGGAGTGGAGACCCAGTACTTC
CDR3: CASNLRGVETQYF

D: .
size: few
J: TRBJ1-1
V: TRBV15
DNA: TGTGCCACCAGCAGCTGGAGGGGAGTCCAGGGCACTGAAGCTTTCTTT
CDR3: CATSSWRGVQGTEAFF